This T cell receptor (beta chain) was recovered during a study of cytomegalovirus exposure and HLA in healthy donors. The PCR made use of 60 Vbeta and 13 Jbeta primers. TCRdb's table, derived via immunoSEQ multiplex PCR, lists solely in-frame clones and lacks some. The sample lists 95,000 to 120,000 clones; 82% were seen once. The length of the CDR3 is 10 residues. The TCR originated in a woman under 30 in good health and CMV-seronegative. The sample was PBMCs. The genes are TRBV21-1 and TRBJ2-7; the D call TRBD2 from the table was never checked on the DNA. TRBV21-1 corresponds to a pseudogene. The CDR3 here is CASRPLEQYF. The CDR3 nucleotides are TGTGCCAGCAGACCACTAGAGCAGTACTTC.